The 25 T cell receptor beta chains below were found in one sample sequenced in a study of control samples from healthy donors and cancer patients. The data were produced by immunoSEQ multiplex PCR, yet TCRdb's version contains in-frame clones alone and is incomplete. The profile shows around 250,000 clones, over 70% of them singletons. The material sequenced was PBMCs. The receptors shown here come from a woman aged 60-70 years with lung cancer.

Only a few counts were recorded for this clone. Within the sample, other DNA sequences also encode this same CDR3. The chain links TRBV3-1 (or the pseudogene TRBV3-2) to TRBJ2-2, with D perhaps TRBD2 (6 bases). The CDR3 sequence is 14 residues long. Trimming removed 1 base at V and 5 bases at J, with 8 bases between. Germline V CDR1 and CDR2: LGHDT, YNNKEL (reference sequence). CDR3 coding DNA: TGTGCCAGCAGCCAAGGGGGAGGAACCGGGGAGCTGTTTTTT. Its translation: CASSQGGGTGELFF.

V and J are TRBV10-1 and TRBJ1-1, with D hard to call. This CDR3 spans 12 amino acids. V lost 5 bases to trimming and J lost 4 bases, with 8 bases between them. The germline V gene encodes CDR1 WNHNN and CDR2 SYGVQD (reference sequence). The CDR3 reads CASSSDTTEAFF. CDR3 coding DNA: TGCGCCAGCAGTTCCGACACCACTGAAGCTTTCTTT.

The gene calls are TRBV1 and TRBJ2-7; TRBD2 is the table's D call, not checked against the DNA. TRBV1 is flagged as a pseudogene. CDR3 length: 14 amino acids. The CDR3 DNA reads TGCACCAGAGACCGCTCGGACTTTTACTACGAGCAGTACTTC. It codes for CTRDRSDFYYEQYF.

The chain recombines TRBV28 with TRBJ1-2; D is perhaps TRBD1 (5 bases). The CDR3 length is 16 residues. In germline, CDR1 is MDHEN, CDR2 SYDVKM. V dropped 6 bases and J dropped 6 bases, with 23 bases sitting between them. As DNA, the CDR3 is TGTGCCAGCAGCCCGAGTCAGGGTGGGGGGGTGGATGGCTACACCTTC. Amino acid sequence: CASSPSQGGGVDGYTF.

The chain has TRBV7-6 and TRBJ2-5; TRBD2 aligns across 7 bases. This CDR3 is built from 19 residues. Germline assignment: CDR1 SGHVS and CDR2 FNYEAQ. The ends lost 0 bases at V and 4 bases at J; junction bases unmatched: 17. Written as DNA, the CDR3 is TGTGCCAGCAGCTTAGCGCTGGGAGGGGAAGTGGCCACTAGAGAGACCCAGTACTTC. This codes for CASSLALGGEVATRETQYF.

The rearrangement links TRBV5-1 to TRBJ2-7; 8 nucleotides line up with TRBD1. This CDR3 has 15 amino acids. Per the germline V gene, CDR1 is SGHRS and CDR2 is YFSETQ. Trimming at V came to 5 bases and at J to 4 bases, leaving 11 bases not matched to a gene. CDR3 protein: CASSFDQGAGYEQYF. The CDR3 DNA reads as TGCGCCAGCAGTTTCGACCAGGGGGCTGGGTACGAGCAGTACTTC.

The CDR3 DNA follows: TGTGCCAGCAGCTTAGGGACACCGGATTACGAGCAGTACTTC. Its protein is CASSLGTPDYEQYF. The genes are TRBV7-8 and TRBJ2-7; D perhaps matches TRBD1 (5 bases). V lost 1 base, J lost 4 bases, and 11 bases lay in between. Germline V gene sequence: CDR1 SGHVS, CDR2 FQNEAQ. The CDR3 totals 14 residues.

The rearrangement links TRBV6-5 to TRBJ1-2; 7 positions match TRBD1. J lost 7 bases, V lost 4 bases, and 12 bases had no gene match. The CDR3 extends over 15 amino acids. Germline CDR1 and CDR2: MNHEY and SVGAGI. The CDR3 DNA sequence: TGTGCCAGCAGTTCAATCCAGGGGGGGGCGGCTGGCTACACCTTC. Protein product: CASSSIQGGAAGYTF.

This clone appeared once. The sample holds other DNA sequences that translate to the same CDR3. The J gene is TRBJ1-3, the V gene TRBV3-1 (or the pseudogene TRBV3-2); D gene unclear. Trimming shortened V by 1 base and J by 0 bases, and 7 bases separated the two germline ends. There are 15 residues in the CDR3. Germline values: CDR1 LGHDT, CDR2 YNNKEL (reference sequence). In DNA form, the CDR3 reads TGTGCCAGCAGCCAAGGCAGTCGCTCTGGAAACACCATATATTTT. Translated, it gives CASSQGSRSGNTIYF.

This chain connects TRBV24-1 to TRBJ2-2; TRBD1 is a possible D gene (6 bases). Trimming took 4 bases from V and 3 from J, leaving 14 bases between them. Germline loops: CDR1 KGHDR, CDR2 SFDVKD. The CDR3 totals 16 residues. The CDR3 region is CATSDKKQGYTGELFF. The CDR3 region has the DNA TGTGCCACCAGTGACAAAAAACAGGGTTACACCGGGGAGCTGTTTTTT.

In this sample, this clone turned up a few times. J is TRBJ2-1 and V is TRBV2; 9 nucleotides match TRBD2. Germline loops: CDR1 SNHLY, CDR2 FYNNEI. This CDR3 is 14 amino acids long. With V trimmed by 10 bases and J by 8 bases, 12 bases remained unmatched. In DNA, the CDR3 is TGTGCCAACCAGAGGGCGGGAGGGGTATATGAGCAGTTCTTC. Translated: CANQRAGGVYEQFF.

CDR3 nucleotide sequence: TGTGCCAGCAGCTTAGACGCGGGAGGGCCCATCACCGGGGAGCTGTTTTTT. Protein product: CASSLDAGGPITGELFF. The chain employs TRBV11-3 and TRBJ2-2, with 9 bases that match TRBD2. J lost 4 bases, V lost 0 bases, and 6 bases had no gene match. This CDR3 spans 17 amino acids. Looked up from germline, CDR1 is SGHNT and CDR2 is YENEEA.

The chain uses TRBV5-1 and TRBJ1-6, with TRBD1 matching 12 bases. Per germline, CDR1 SGHRS and CDR2 YFSETQ. The CDR3 extends over 15 amino acids. The ends lost 4 bases at V and 9 bases at J; junction bases unmatched: 5. Written as DNA, the CDR3 is TGCGCCAGCAGCGTCAAGGGACAGGGGGCTTCACCCCTCCACTTT. This translates into CASSVKGQGASPLHF.

This clone was seen a handful of times. J is TRBJ2-7 and V is TRBV28, with D unclear. CDR3 length equals 13 residues. The germline gives CDR1 MDHEN, CDR2 SYDVKM. V was cut by 6 bases and J by 7 bases, with 16 bases left in between. CDR3: CASRSGVLGEQYF. CDR3 DNA sequence: TGTGCCAGCAGGAGTGGGGTTCTTGGGGAGCAGTACTTC.

The chain combines TRBV24-1 with TRBJ1-2; D is perhaps TRBD1 (6 bases). The CDR3 consists of 15 residues. Trimming took 2 bases from V and 8 from J, leaving 17 bases between them. CDR1 and CDR2 (germline): KGHDR, SFDVKD. CDR3 residues: CATSDSFPGGRGYTF. Here the CDR3 DNA reads TGTGCCACCAGTGATTCCTTCCCGGGGGGCAGAGGCTACACCTTC.

This clone was observed a handful of times. The chain employs TRBV5-1 and TRBJ1-1; D gene uncertain. The CDR3 has 12 amino acids. Trimming pared 5 bases from V and 8 bases from J, leaving 13 bases between. CDR1 and CDR2 from the germline V gene are SGHRS and YFSETQ. The CDR3 DNA reads as TGCGCCAGCAGTAGCCCCCCCGGCGAAGCTTTCTTT. It codes for CASSSPPGEAFF. Full variable domain (missing parts from reference TRBV5-1 and TRBJ1-1): KAGVTQTPRYLIKTRGQQVTLSCSPISGHRSVSWYQQTPGQGLQFLFEYFSETQRNKGNFPGRFSGRQFSNSRSEMNVSTLELGDSALYLCASSSPPGEAFFGQGTRLTVV.

The genes are TRBV5-1 and TRBJ1-1; D remains ambiguous. Germline V gene lookup returns CDR1 SGHRS and CDR2 YFSETQ. This CDR3 has 13 amino acids. The ends were cut back, 0 bases at V and 4 bases at J, with 7 bases in the middle. In DNA, the CDR3 is TGCGCCAGCAGCTTGGGAGAGGGCACTGAAGCTTTCTTT. Its translation: CASSLGEGTEAFF.

The rearrangement uses TRBV6-5 and TRBJ1-2; D may be TRBD1 (5 bases). CDR3 length equals 14 residues. Trimming cost V 7 bases and J 0 bases, with 12 bases left between them. The germline V gene encodes CDR1 MNHEY and CDR2 SVGAGI. CDR3 DNA: TGTGCCAGCAATGGGGCATTTCCTAACTATGGCTACACCTTC. Its translation: CASNGAFPNYGYTF.

The rearrangement links TRBV10-2 to TRBJ1-1, with 8 bases matching TRBD1. Germline assignment: CDR1 WSHSY and CDR2 SAAADI. After removal of 4 bases from V and 3 bases from J, the junction contained 4 bases not matched to a gene. CDR3 size: 14 residues. CDR3 region: CASSVQGGDTEAFF. As DNA, the CDR3 is TGCGCCAGCAGTGTACAGGGGGGGGACACTGAAGCTTTCTTT.

The CDR3, as DNA: TGTGCCACCAGTGCCACTGGGGGCACTGGGGCCAACGTCCTGACTTTC. It codes for CATSATGGTGANVLTF. The genes are TRBV24-1 and TRBJ2-6; the D gene is possibly TRBD1 (6 bases). The CDR3 sequence is 16 residues long. The V end was cut by 5 bases, the J end by 2 bases, with 12 bases between. Germline V gives CDR1 KGHDR, CDR2 SFDVKD.

The chain is built from TRBV18 and TRBJ2-5; possibly TRBD2 for D (5 bases). Germline assignment: CDR1 KGHSH and CDR2 LQKENI. The CDR3 consists of 14 residues. The V and J ends lost 3 bases and 4 bases respectively, with 12 bases between them. CDR3 region: CASSPIGNGETQYF. DNA of the CDR3: TGTGCCAGCTCACCTATCGGGAACGGAGAGACCCAGTACTTC.

This chain uses TRBV12-3 or TRBV12-4 with TRBJ1-2; D may be TRBD1 (5 bases). This CDR3 region has 13 residues. Deletions cut 6 bases from V and 8 bases from J, with 16 bases between. For the CDR3, the DNA is TGTGCCAGCAGCTCCCCGCCGGGGGAGGGCTACACCTTC. This codes for CASSSPPGEGYTF.

This clone was seen just once. The chain joins TRBV11-2 to TRBJ1-1; D is possibly TRBD1 (6 bases). Germline-derived CDR1 and CDR2 are SGHAT and FQNNGV. Trimming removed 2 bases from V and 0 bases from J, with 10 bases in between. The CDR3 length is 15 residues. In nucleotides, the CDR3 is TGTGCCAGCAGCTTACAGGGGCCGATGAACACTGAAGCTTTCTTT. It is translated as CASSLQGPMNTEAFF.

The chain recombines TRBV7-9 with TRBJ2-7; D possibly uses TRBD1 or TRBD2 (5 bases each). Per germline, CDR1 SEHNR and CDR2 FQNEAQ (reference sequence). The V gene lost 1 base and the J gene lost 5 bases, with 24 bases spanning the gap. The length of the CDR3 is 18 residues. The DNA of the CDR3 is TGTGCCAGCAGCTTAGTTGGGTATACGGGGCGAGAAAGGAACGAGCAGTACTTC. Amino acid sequence: CASSLVGYTGRERNEQYF.

The chain employs TRBV2 and TRBJ1-3; 8 bases line up with TRBD1. CDR3 size: 15 residues. With V trimmed by 4 bases and J by 4 bases, 6 bases remained unmatched. Germline values: CDR1 SNHLY, CDR2 FYNNEI. The CDR3 loop is CASSVDREGGNTIYF. CDR3 nucleotide sequence: TGTGCCAGCAGTGTGGACAGGGAAGGGGGAAACACCATATATTTT.